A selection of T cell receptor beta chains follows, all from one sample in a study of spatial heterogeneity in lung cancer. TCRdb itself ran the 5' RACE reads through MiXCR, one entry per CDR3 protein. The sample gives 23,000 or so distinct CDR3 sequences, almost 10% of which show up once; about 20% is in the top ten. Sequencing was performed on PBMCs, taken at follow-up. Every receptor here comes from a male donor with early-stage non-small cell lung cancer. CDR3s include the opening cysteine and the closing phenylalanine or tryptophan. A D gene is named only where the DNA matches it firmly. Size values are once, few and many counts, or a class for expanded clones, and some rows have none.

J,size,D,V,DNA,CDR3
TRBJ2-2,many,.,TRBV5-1,TGCGCCAGCAGCTTGGAGCCAGGGGCAAACACCGGGGAGCTGTTTTTT,CASSLEPGANTGELFF
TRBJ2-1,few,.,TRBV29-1,TGCAGCGTTCACCGGGCGTCTAGCAATGAGCAGTTCTTC,CSVHRASSNEQFF
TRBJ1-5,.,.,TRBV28,TGTGCCAGCAGTTTGACACTAGGGGACAATCAGCCCCAGCATTTT,CASSLTLGDNQPQHF
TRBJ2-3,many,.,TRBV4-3,TGCGCCAGCAGCCAAGAGGGGGGCCGAGCAGATAGCACAGATACGCAGTATTTT,CASSQEGGRADSTDTQYF
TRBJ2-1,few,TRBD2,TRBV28,TGTGCCAGCAGCTCCCCCTCCAGCGGGGCTTACAATGAGCAGTTCTTC,CASSSPSSGAYNEQFF
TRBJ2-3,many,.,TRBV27,TGTGCCAGCAGTTTAGCGGACACGCTGGGCACAGATACGCAGTATTTT,CASSLADTLGTDTQYF
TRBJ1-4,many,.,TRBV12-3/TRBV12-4,TGTGCCAGCAGTCCCCGGGGGGGAGGGGGAAGGGGTGAAAAACTGTTTTTT,CASSPRGGGGRGEKLFF
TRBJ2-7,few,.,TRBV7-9,TGTGCCAGCAGCCCCATATACAAGGTCTCCTACGAGCAGTACTTC,CASSPIYKVSYEQYF
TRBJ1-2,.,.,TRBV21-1,TGTGCCAGCAGCGAGGAGACAGCGTCTTTCCCCTATGGCTACACCTTC,CASSEETASFPYGYTF
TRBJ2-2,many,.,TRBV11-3,TGTGCCAGCAGCCCGGACGGGCCCAACACCGGGGAGCTGTTTTTT,CASSPDGPNTGELFF
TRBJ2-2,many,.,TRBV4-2,TGTGCCAGCAGCCAAGATAGTGGAACCGGGGAGCTGTTTTTT,CASSQDSGTGELFF
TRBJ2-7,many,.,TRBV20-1,TGCAGTGCTTCACAGGGATTCTACGAGCAGTACTTC,CSASQGFYEQYF
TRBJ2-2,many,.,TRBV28,TGTGCCAGCAGACCGGGCCCCATCCGCAGCGGGGAGCTGTTTTTT,CASRPGPIRSGELFF
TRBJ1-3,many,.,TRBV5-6,TGTGCCAGCAGCTTGATCGCCTTCTCTGGAAACACCATATATTTT,CASSLIAFSGNTIYF
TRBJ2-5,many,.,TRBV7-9,TGTGCCAGCAGCTTACTGATTTGGCAGTACCAAGAGACCCAGTACTTC,CASSLLIWQYQETQYF
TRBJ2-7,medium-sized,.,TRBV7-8,TGTGCCAGCAGCTTAGAACCAGCGGTTAGCTACGAGCAGTACTTC,CASSLEPAVSYEQYF
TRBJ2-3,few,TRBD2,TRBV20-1,TGCAGTGCTAGAGATCTGGCTAGCGGGGGCGTAGATACGCAGTATTTT,CSARDLASGGVDTQYF
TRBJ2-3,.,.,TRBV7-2,TGTGCCAGCACCGCCCCTCTAGTCGGAACAGATACGCAGTATTTT,CASTAPLVGTDTQYF
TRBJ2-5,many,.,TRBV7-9,TGTGCCAGCGGGGGAAGACAAGAGACCCAGTACTTC,CASGGRQETQYF
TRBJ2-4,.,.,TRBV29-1,TGCAGCGTTGAAGACAGGAAAAACATTCAGTACTTC,CSVEDRKNIQYF
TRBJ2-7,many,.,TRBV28,TGTGCCAGCAGTTTACCGAGGACAGCCTCCTACGAGCAGTACTTC,CASSLPRTASYEQYF
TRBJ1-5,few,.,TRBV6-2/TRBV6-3,TGTGCCAGCGCCAGTCCCCGACAGAGTGGCAATCAGCCCCAGCATTTT,CASASPRQSGNQPQHF
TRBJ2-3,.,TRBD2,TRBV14,TGTGCCAGCAGCGAGCAGCGGGGGGATACGCAGTATTTT,CASSEQRGDTQYF
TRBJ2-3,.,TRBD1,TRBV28,TGTGCCAGCAGTTTGCAGGGGGTCTCAGATACGCAGTATTTT,CASSLQGVSDTQYF
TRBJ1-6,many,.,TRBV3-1,TGTGCCAGCAGCCAAGAGGGTATCGGGACAAACTCGCCCCTCCACTTT,CASSQEGIGTNSPLHF
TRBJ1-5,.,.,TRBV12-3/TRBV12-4,TGTGCCAGCAGTTTAATTACCGTAGCAGGGACTATATTTCAGCCCCAGCATTTT,CASSLITVAGTIFQPQHF
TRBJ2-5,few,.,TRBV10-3,TGTGCCATCAGTGAGCAGGGTAGCCCCCAAGAGACCCAGTACTTC,CAISEQGSPQETQYF
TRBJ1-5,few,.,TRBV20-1,TGCAGTGCTAGAGTAAGGGAGTCCCAGCATTTT,CSARVRESQHF